Listed here is a single T cell receptor beta chain. A J-beta primer mix and a sample-barcoded 5' primer were used in a second PCR of roughly 6 to 11 cycles. One entry per CDR3 protein, called by TCRdb with MiXCR from the 5' RACE reads. In the table there are hundreds of thousands of distinct CDR3 sequences, approximately 25% of which are singletons. This entry is derived from a study of blood T cells in healthy people across ages. These sequences were also reported in another study, on T cells of mothers and their children.

Sequenced sample: blood. This clonotype was obtained from a boy between 5 and 17 years old in good health.

The CDR3 sequence is CASSPTGRGNQPQHF. CDR3 in DNA: TGTGCCAGCAGCCCCACGGGACGGGGAAATCAGCCCCAGCATTTT. The chain is built from TRBV6-1 and TRBJ1-5; weak D call: TRBD1 (5 bases). The CDR3 runs to 15 residues. Germline V CDR1 and CDR2: MNHNS, SASEGT. The V and J ends lost 6 bases and 4 bases respectively, with 16 bases between them.